These 22 T cell receptor beta chains were sequenced from one sample in a study of blood T cells in healthy people across ages. A sample-barcoded 5' primer and a J-beta primer mix were used in a second PCR of roughly 6 to 11 cycles. TCRdb fed the 5' RACE reads into MiXCR, producing one record per CDR3 protein. The sample has fewer than 2 million distinct CDR3 sequences; about two fifths are singletons. The sequenced sample was blood. The receptor source for this set is a human donor in good health.

V is TRBV10-3 and J is TRBJ1-1; D gene ambiguous. Trimming cost V 3 bases and J 2 bases, with 13 bases left between them. The CDR3 length is 15 residues. Germline V lookup: CDR1 ENHRY, CDR2 SYGVKD. CDR3 sequence: CAISDTRTENTEAFF. Written as DNA, the CDR3 is TGTGCCATCAGTGACACTCGGACTGAAAACACTGAAGCTTTCTTT.

The chain employs TRBV5-1 and TRBJ2-1, with D perhaps TRBD2 (6 bases). Germline CDR1 SGHRS, CDR2 YFSETQ. The CDR3 covers 14 residues. V was pared by 4 bases and J by 9 bases, with 17 bases between. This CDR3 reads CASSPREAGSEQFF. In nucleotides, the CDR3 is TGCGCCAGCAGCCCAAGGGAGGCAGGGAGTGAGCAGTTCTTC.

This clonotype was recorded many times. V gene TRBV27 combines with J gene TRBJ2-6; no definite D call. The CDR3 covers 15 residues. Germline CDR1 reads MNHEY; CDR2 reads SMNVEV (reference sequence). V was pared by 2 bases and J by 0 bases, with 5 bases between. The CDR3 DNA follows: TGTGCCAGCAGTTTAGTGTACTCTGGGGCCAACGTCCTGACTTTC. It codes for CASSLVYSGANVLTF.

The chain joins TRBV7-2 to TRBJ2-1; 9 nucleotides match TRBD2. Germline lookup yields CDR1 SGHTA and CDR2 FQGNSA. V gave up 6 bases and J gave up 8 bases; unmatched junction bases: 8. The CDR3 loop spans 14 amino acids. The CDR3 DNA follows: TGTGCCAGCAGAAATAGCGGGGGTAGAGATGAGCAGTTCTTC. Translation gives CASRNSGGRDEQFF.

This chain uses TRBV5-1 with TRBJ1-2, with no clear D. The CDR3 spans 15 residues. V lost 3 bases and J lost 0, with 12 bases in between. The germline gives CDR1 SGHRS, CDR2 YFSETQ. The CDR3 bases are TGCGCCAGCAGCTCTAACGACGGTACTAACTATGGCTACACCTTC. Translating gives CASSSNDGTNYGYTF.

This clonotype was seen a few times. The chain joins TRBV7-9 to TRBJ1-2, with 8 bases fitting TRBD1. Germline V CDR1 and CDR2: SEHNR, FQNEAQ (reference sequence). This CDR3 is built from 15 residues. The V and J ends lost 4 bases and 3 bases, in that order; junction bases with no gene match: 7. For the CDR3, the DNA is TGTGCCAGCAGCTCACCGGGACAGGTAGACTATGGCTACACCTTC. It codes for CASSSPGQVDYGYTF.

The rearrangement joins TRBV6-1 to TRBJ2-3; D is ambiguous. Germline V gives CDR1 MNHNS, CDR2 SASEGT. The CDR3 consists of 16 residues. V lost 3 bases to trimming and J lost 2 bases, with 15 bases between them. In DNA form, the CDR3 reads TGTGCCAGCAGTGACATTGGACGGTTATACACAGATACGCAGTATTTT. It specifies CASSDIGRLYTDTQYF.

This chain links TRBV20-1 with TRBJ2-7, with a tentative D call TRBD2 (5 bases). CDR3 length equals 12 residues. Trimming cost V 5 bases and J 4 bases, with 12 bases left between them. Looked up from germline, CDR1 is DFQATT and CDR2 is SNEGSKA (reference sequence). The CDR3: CSAEDWGYEQYF. The DNA of the CDR3 is TGCAGTGCTGAGGACTGGGGTTACGAGCAGTACTTC.

With respect to this clonotype: With a much larger clone just one base away, this may be a read error. J is TRBJ2-3 and V is TRBV7-2; no firm D call. CDR1 and CDR2 from the germline V gene are SGHTA and FQGNSA. The CDR3 covers 13 residues. The CDR3 loop is CANSSELTDTQYF. The CDR3 DNA reads TGTGCCAACAGCTCGGAATTAACAGATACGCAGTATTTT.

The V and J genes are TRBV9 and TRBJ1-6; D gene unclear. The CDR3 length is 15 residues. The germline CDR1 and CDR2 sequences are SGDLS and YYNGEE. The V end was cut by 0 bases, the J end by 7 bases, with 11 bases between. The CDR3: CASSVGALPNSPLHF. For the CDR3, the DNA is TGTGCCAGCAGCGTAGGGGCTCTACCCAATTCACCCCTCCACTTT.

This clonotype has just a few counts. The chain couples TRBV5-1 to TRBJ1-1; D call uncertain. This CDR3 comprises 13 residues. Germline assignment: CDR1 SGHRS and CDR2 YFSETQ. V shed 0 bases and J shed 6 bases, with 9 bases lying between them. CDR3 protein: CASSLGLPSEAFF. CDR3 in DNA: TGCGCCAGCAGCTTGGGGCTACCTTCTGAAGCTTTCTTT. Together with reference TRBV5-1 and TRBJ1-1, the CDR3 gives the full variable domain: KAGVTQTPRYLIKTRGQQVTLSCSPISGHRSVSWYQQTPGQGLQFLFEYFSETQRNKGNFPGRFSGRQFSNSRSEMNVSTLELGDSALYLCASSLGLPSEAFFGQGTRLTVV.

V is TRBV5-1 and J is TRBJ2-3, with D tentatively TRBD1 (6 bases). The CDR3 sequence is 14 residues long. The V gene lost 5 bases and the J gene lost 1 base, with 11 bases spanning the gap. CDR1 is SGHRS, CDR2 YFSETQ, per germline. CDR3 nucleotide sequence: TGCGCCAGCAGACAGGGTCCAGGCACAGATACGCAGTATTTT. It yields the protein CASRQGPGTDTQYF.

The J gene is TRBJ1-6, the V gene TRBV4-2, with D unclear. The CDR3 totals 12 residues. In germline, CDR1 is LGHNA, CDR2 YNFKEQ. V lost 9 bases and J lost 6, with 9 bases in between. The CDR3 sequence is CASSKVNSPLHF. The CDR3 DNA sequence: TGTGCCAGTAGTAAAGTTAATTCACCCCTCCACTTT.

This clonotype has only a few counts. V and J are TRBV15 and TRBJ2-1; 9 nucleotides agree with TRBD2. Germline CDR1 LNHNV, CDR2 YYDKDF (reference sequence). The ends lost 2 bases at V and 4 bases at J; junction bases unmatched: 6. This CDR3 spans 16 amino acids. CDR3: CATSRTGRGGYNEQFF. In DNA form, the CDR3 reads TGTGCCACCAGCAGAACGGGGCGGGGGGGTTACAATGAGCAGTTCTTC.

This clonotype was seen only a few times. This sequence joins TRBV5-6 and TRBJ2-3; D may match TRBD1 or TRBD2 (5 bases each). The ends were cut back, 4 bases at V and 2 bases at J, with 20 bases in the middle. Per the germline V gene, CDR1 is SGHDT and CDR2 is YYEEEE. This CDR3 has 17 amino acids. The CDR3 spells CASSRATRDLFTDTQYF. DNA for the CDR3: TGTGCCAGCAGCCGAGCTACCCGGGACCTATTCACAGATACGCAGTATTTT.

The J gene is TRBJ2-7, the V gene TRBV7-9; the match to TRBD1 covers 8 bases. V gave up 1 base and J gave up 3 bases; unmatched junction bases: 5. There are 15 residues in the CDR3. CDR1 is SEHNR, CDR2 FQNEAQ, per germline (reference sequence). CDR3: CASSLEGTGSYEQYF. DNA for the CDR3: TGTGCCAGCAGCTTAGAAGGGACAGGTAGCTACGAGCAGTACTTC.

This clonotype was counted a few times. The chain has TRBV12-3 or TRBV12-4 and TRBJ2-3; no definite D call. The germline V and J ends were trimmed by 2 bases and 0 bases, with 9 bases remaining between them. The length of the CDR3 is 15 residues. CDR3 in amino acids: CASSLSTSSTDTQYF. As DNA, the CDR3 is TGTGCCAGCAGTTTAAGTACTTCTAGCACAGATACGCAGTATTTT.

This clonotype was seen only a few times. This rearrangement joins TRBV7-9 to TRBJ2-5; no clear D gene. The CDR3 totals 14 residues. V lost 5 bases and J lost 0, with 10 bases in between. Germline CDR1 and CDR2: SEHNR and FQNEAQ (reference sequence). This CDR3 reads CASSPSSYQETQYF. CDR3 in DNA: TGTGCCAGCAGCCCCTCCTCGTACCAAGAGACCCAGTACTTC.

The chain combines TRBV20-1 with TRBJ2-3; D not certain. Trimming removed 1 base from V and 7 bases from J, with 15 bases in between. CDR1 is DFQATT, CDR2 SNEGSKA, per germline (reference sequence). The CDR3 spans 14 residues. The CDR3 bases are TGCAGTGCTAGAGCCGCTCGATGGGCAAATACGCAGTATTTT. This codes for CSARAARWANTQYF.

This clonotype showed up just a few times. This chain uses TRBV20-1 with TRBJ2-7; D might be TRBD1 (6 bases). Germline V lookup: CDR1 DFQATT, CDR2 SNEGSKA (reference sequence). This CDR3 is 13 amino acids long. V lost 6 bases and J 2 bases, leaving 14 bases between the germline ends. The chain's CDR3 is CSASSGQPYEQYF. CDR3 DNA: TGCAGTGCCTCCTCCGGACAGCCCTACGAGCAGTACTTC.

This chain joins TRBV10-3 and TRBJ1-5; D is possibly TRBD1 (6 bases). CDR3 length equals 15 residues. The V end lost 3 bases, the J end lost 1 base, and 10 bases lay between the germline ends. CDR1 is ENHRY, CDR2 SYGVKD, per germline. The CDR3 is CAISDRQGSNQPQHF. The CDR3 coding sequence is TGTGCCATCAGTGATCGTCAGGGGAGCAATCAGCCCCAGCATTTT.

The rearrangement links TRBV4-2 to TRBJ2-1; D possibly matches TRBD1 or TRBD2 (7 bases each). Trimming cost V 1 base and J 7 bases, with 17 bases left between them. Germline values: CDR1 LGHNA, CDR2 YNFKEQ. This CDR3 spans 16 amino acids. In DNA, the CDR3 is TGTGCCAGCAGCCAAGCGCTCAGGGGGGGTAGAAATGAGCAGTTCTTC. This encodes CASSQALRGGRNEQFF.